The sample holds a few counts of the clone carrying this T cell receptor beta chain. Its antigen is as yet unknown. The PCR contained 60 Vbeta and 13 Jbeta primers. Per the study methods: Approximately 11 million of the about 80 million unique TCR beta chains counted in a later analysis were shared. The repertoire was sequenced with immunoSEQ multiplex PCR; TCRdb's copy has only in-frame clones and lacks some. The V and J calls and the clone size are those of that table, but D and trimming were determined from the DNA. The sample carries 200,000 or so clones, around 64% recorded once. This cohort consisted of healthy bone marrow donors. The data were obtained in a study of cytomegalovirus exposure and HLA in healthy donors. Study-wide findings and caveats: In a later analysis, common viral pathogens appeared linked to several of the most significant clusters. Available immune exposure information covered CMV serostatus only.

This CDR3 comprises 13 residues. V was cut by 8 bases and J by 4 bases, with 17 bases left in between. The germline V gene has CDR1 SQVTM and CDR2 ANQGSEA. The sequence derives from a man aged 35 to 55 in good health and CMV-seropositive. V and J are TRBV29-1 and TRBJ1-1, with TRBD1 as a possible D gene (6 bases). Input material: PBMCs. The CDR3 sequence is CSPGTPSGTEAFF. DNA of the CDR3: TGCAGCCCCGGGACACCCTCGGGCACTGAAGCTTTCTTT.